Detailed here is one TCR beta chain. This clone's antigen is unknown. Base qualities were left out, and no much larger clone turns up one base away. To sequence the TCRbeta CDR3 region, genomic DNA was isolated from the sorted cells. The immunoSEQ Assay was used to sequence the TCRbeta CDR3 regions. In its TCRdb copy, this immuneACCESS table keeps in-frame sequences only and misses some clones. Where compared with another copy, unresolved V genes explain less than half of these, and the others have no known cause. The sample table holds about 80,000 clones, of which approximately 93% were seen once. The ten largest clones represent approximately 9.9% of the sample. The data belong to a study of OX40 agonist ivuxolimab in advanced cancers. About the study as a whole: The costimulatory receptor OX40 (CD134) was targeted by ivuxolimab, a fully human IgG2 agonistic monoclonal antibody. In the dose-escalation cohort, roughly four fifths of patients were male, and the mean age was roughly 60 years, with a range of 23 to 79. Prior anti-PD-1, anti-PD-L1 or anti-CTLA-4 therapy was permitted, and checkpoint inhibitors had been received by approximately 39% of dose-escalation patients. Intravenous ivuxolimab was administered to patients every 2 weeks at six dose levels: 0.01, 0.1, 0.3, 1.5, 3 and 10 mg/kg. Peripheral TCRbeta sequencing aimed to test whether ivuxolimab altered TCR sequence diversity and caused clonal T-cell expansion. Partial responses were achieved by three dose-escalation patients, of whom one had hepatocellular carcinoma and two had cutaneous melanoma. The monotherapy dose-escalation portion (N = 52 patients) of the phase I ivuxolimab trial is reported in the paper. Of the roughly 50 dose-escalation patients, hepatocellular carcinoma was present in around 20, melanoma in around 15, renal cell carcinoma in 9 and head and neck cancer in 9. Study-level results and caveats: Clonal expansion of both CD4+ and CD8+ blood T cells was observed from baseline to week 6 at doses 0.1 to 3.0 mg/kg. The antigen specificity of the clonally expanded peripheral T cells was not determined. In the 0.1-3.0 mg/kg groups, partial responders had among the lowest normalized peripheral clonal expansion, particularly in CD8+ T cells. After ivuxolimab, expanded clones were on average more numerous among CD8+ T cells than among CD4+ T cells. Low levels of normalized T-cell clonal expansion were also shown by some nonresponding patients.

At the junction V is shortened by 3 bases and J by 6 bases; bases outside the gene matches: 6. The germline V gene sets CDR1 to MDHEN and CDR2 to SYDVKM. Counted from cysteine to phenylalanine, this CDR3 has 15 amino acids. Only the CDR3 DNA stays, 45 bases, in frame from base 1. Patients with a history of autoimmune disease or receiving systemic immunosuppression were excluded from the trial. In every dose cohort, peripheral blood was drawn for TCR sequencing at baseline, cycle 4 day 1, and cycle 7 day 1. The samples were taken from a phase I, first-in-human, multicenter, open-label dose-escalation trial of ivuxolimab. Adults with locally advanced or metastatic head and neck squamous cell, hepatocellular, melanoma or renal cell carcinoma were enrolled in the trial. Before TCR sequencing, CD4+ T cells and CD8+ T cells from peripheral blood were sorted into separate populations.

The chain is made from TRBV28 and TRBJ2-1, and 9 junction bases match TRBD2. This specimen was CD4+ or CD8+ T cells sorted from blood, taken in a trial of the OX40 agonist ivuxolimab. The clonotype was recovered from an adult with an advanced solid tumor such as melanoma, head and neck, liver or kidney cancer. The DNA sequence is TGTGCCAGCAGTTTCTTGCGGGAGGGCCCCAATGAGCAGTTCTTC. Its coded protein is CASSFLREGPNEQFF.